The TCR beta chain described here comes from a study of T cell clonotyping in hematopoietic cell transplantation. The V segment lost 3 bases and the J segment 7 bases; nucleotides outside the gene matches: 4. Germline-derived CDR1 and CDR2 are SGHNT and YYREEE (reference sequence). This CDR3 is built from 14 residues. Assay used: immunoSEQ multiplex PCR; TCRdb lists only in-frame clones, some missing. Here the sample spans around 14,000 clones, approximately 93% being singletons. Notes on this clone: Its matching antigen is unknown.

Overall study findings and caveats: CD4 and CD8 repertoire contributions could not be separated without sorting.

The clonotype comes from a male patient aged 60-70 years who had an allogeneic stem cell transplant from an unrelated donor, so the T cells may come from the graft donor. Some clones in this sample may be carry-over from other donors' samples. The chain has TRBV5-4 and TRBJ1-6; 7 bases fit TRBD1. Here the sequenced sample was PBMCs, taken 30 days after allogeneic stem cell transplant. In DNA, the CDR3 is TGTGCCAGCAGCTCGGGGACAGACAATTCACCCCTCCACTTT. Protein product: CASSSGTDNSPLHF.